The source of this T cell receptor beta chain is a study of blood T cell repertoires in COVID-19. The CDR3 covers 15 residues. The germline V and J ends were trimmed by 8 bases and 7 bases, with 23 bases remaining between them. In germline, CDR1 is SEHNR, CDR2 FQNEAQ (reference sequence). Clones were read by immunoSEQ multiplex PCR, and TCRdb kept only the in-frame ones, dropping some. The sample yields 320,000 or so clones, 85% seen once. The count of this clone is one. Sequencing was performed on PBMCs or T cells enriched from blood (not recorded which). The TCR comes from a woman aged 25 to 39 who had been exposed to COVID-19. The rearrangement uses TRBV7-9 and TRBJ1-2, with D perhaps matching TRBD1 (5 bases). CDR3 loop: CASPQVFPGRSGYTF. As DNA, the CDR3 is TGTGCCAGCCCCCAAGTTTTCCCAGGGCGTAGTGGCTACACCTTC.